Listed here are 9 T cell receptor beta chains from one sample, sequenced in a study of blood T cell repertoires in COVID-19. Only in-frame clones appear in the TCRdb table, and some are missing; sequencing was by immunoSEQ multiplex PCR. This table holds 40,000 or so clones, about 88% found once. The sample was peripheral blood. The source of these receptors is a human donor in a cohort sampled during active COVID-19.

V and J are TRBV7-3 and TRBJ2-7; D unresolved. V gave up 5 bases and J gave up 3 bases, with 2 bases separating them. Germline CDR1 is SGHTA and CDR2 is FQGTGA. This CDR3 region has 10 residues. DNA of the CDR3: TGTGCCAGCAGCCACTACGAGCAGTACTTC. Residues: CASSHYEQYF.

This clone was observed once. The chain recombines TRBV5-5 with TRBJ1-1; the D gene is possibly TRBD1 (5 bases). This CDR3 spans 14 amino acids. V shed 1 base and J shed 1 base, with 8 bases lying between them. CDR1 is SGHKS and CDR2 is YYEKEE in the germline V gene (reference sequence). CDR3 sequence: CASSLWQGNTEAFF. Written as DNA, the CDR3 is TGTGCCAGCAGCTTGTGGCAGGGGAACACTGAAGCTTTCTTT. Filled out from reference TRBV5-5 and TRBJ1-1, the complete variable domain reads DAGVTQSPTHLIKTRGQQVTLRCSPISGHKSVSWYQQVLGQGPQFIFQYYEKEERGRGNFPDRFSARQFPNYSSELNVNALLLGDSALYLCASSLWQGNTEAFFGQGTRLTVV.

The chain combines TRBV2 with TRBJ2-5; no definite D call. From germline, CDR1 is SNHLY and CDR2 FYNNEI. CDR3 size: 12 residues. V was trimmed by 4 bases and J by 5 bases, leaving 8 bases between them. The CDR3 spells CASSVFSETQYF. CDR3 in DNA: TGTGCCAGCAGTGTGTTCTCGGAGACCCAGTACTTC.

V gene TRBV6-1 combines with J gene TRBJ2-7, with 8 bases identical to TRBD2. Germline V gene sequence: CDR1 MNHNS, CDR2 SASEGT. After removal of 1 base from V and 3 bases from J, the junction contained 8 bases not matched to a gene. This CDR3 spans 16 amino acids. The CDR3 is CASSEGGARGDYEQYF. In nucleotides, the CDR3 is TGTGCCAGCAGTGAAGGGGGTGCGCGGGGGGACTACGAGCAGTACTTC.

The genes are TRBV19 and TRBJ2-7; 7 positions match TRBD1. This CDR3 region has 14 residues. Germline V gives CDR1 LNHDA, CDR2 SQIVND (reference sequence). Unmatched junction bases numbered 5, after V lost 4 bases and J lost 2 bases. The CDR3 sequence: CASSNRDRPYEQYF. CDR3 bases: TGTGCCAGTAGTAACCGGGACAGACCCTACGAGCAGTACTTC.

The chain has TRBV11-2 and TRBJ2-3; TRBD2 agrees at 11 bases. The CDR3 totals 15 residues. The germline V gene has CDR1 SGHAT and CDR2 FQNNGV. Losses at the gene ends were 1 base for V and 6 bases for J; bases not matched to a gene: 3. The CDR3 coding sequence is TGTGCCAGCAGCTTAGCTGGACTAGCGGGTGATACGCAGTATTTT. Translation: CASSLAGLAGDTQYF. The full variable domain, its missing parts supplied by reference TRBV11-2 and TRBJ2-3, is EAGVAQSPRYKIIEKRQSVAFWCNPISGHATLYWYQQILGQGPKLLIQFQNNGVVDDSQLPKDRFSAERLKGVDSTLKIQPAKLEDSAVYLCASSLAGLAGDTQYFGPGTRLTVL.

This clone was counted between two and nine times. V and J are TRBV3-1 (or the pseudogene TRBV3-2) and TRBJ2-7; 8 bases align to TRBD1. The CDR3 has 16 amino acids. The germline gives CDR1 LGHDT, CDR2 YNNKEL (reference sequence). V shed 4 bases, J shed 5 bases, and the junction held 13 bases outside the gene matches. CDR3 protein: CASSRLVGTGAHEQYF. CDR3 DNA sequence: TGTGCCAGCAGCCGCCTTGTCGGGACAGGCGCCCACGAGCAGTACTTC.

This sequence joins TRBV5-1 and TRBJ1-2; 9 nucleotides match TRBD1. This CDR3 spans 14 amino acids. Germline loops: CDR1 SGHRS, CDR2 YFSETQ. Unmatched junction bases numbered 5, after V lost 4 bases and J lost 4 bases. The CDR3 region is CASSLDRGGYGYTF. The CDR3 DNA follows: TGCGCCAGCAGCCTGGACAGGGGTGGCTATGGCTACACCTTC.

The V gene is TRBV7-6, the J gene TRBJ1-3; TRBD1 matches at 8 bases. Germline lookup yields CDR1 SGHVS and CDR2 FNYEAQ. The V and J ends lost 3 bases and 0 bases, in that order; junction bases with no gene match: 7. The CDR3 covers 17 residues. CDR3 residues: CASSFDRQGSSGNTIYF. In DNA form, the CDR3 reads TGTGCCAGCAGCTTCGACCGACAGGGGAGCTCTGGAAACACCATATATTTT.